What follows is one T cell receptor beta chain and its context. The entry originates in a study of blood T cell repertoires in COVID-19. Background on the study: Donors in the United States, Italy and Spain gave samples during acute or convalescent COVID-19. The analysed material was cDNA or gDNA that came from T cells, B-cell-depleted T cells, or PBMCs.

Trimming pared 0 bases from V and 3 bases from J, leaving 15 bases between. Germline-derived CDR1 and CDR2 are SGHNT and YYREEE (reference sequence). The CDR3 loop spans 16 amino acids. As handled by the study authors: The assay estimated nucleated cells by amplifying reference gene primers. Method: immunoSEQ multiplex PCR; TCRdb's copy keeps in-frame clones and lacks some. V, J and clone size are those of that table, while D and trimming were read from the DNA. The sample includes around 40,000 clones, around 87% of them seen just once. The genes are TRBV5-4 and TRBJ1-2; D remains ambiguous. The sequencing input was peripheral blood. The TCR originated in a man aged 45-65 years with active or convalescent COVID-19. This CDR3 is CASSLEDTLLDYGYTF. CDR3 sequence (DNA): TGTGCCAGCAGCTTGGAAGATACATTGCTTGACTATGGCTACACCTTC.